This TCR beta chain emerged from a study of T cells in Graves' hyperthyroidism and ophthalmopathy. Study at large: Specimen type is peripheral blood, collected at initial diagnosis prior to any treatment.

RNA transcripts were the template for amplifying TCR beta CDR3 regions. When the TCR CDR3 underwent first-round RT-PCR, the HTBI primer set was used. MiXCR, applied by TCRdb to the multiplex PCR reads, yields one record per CDR3 protein. The sample has roughly 300,000 distinct CDR3 sequences, approximately 15% seen once. This CDR3 comprises 14 residues. Trimming pared 0 bases from V and 3 bases from J, leaving 10 bases between. Germline CDR1 reads SGHRS; CDR2 reads YFSETQ. Overall study results and limits: Within blood appeared most thyroid clonotypes that had expanded above 0.001. Ophthalmopathy and stable hyperthyroidism were told apart by a 13 V-J model.

As concerns this clonotype: The antigen is undetermined. The missing conserved phenylalanine or tryptophan at the end of this CDR3 makes a read error likely.

A roughly 10 ml volume of fresh peripheral blood provided the PBMCs. Sequencing was done on a sample of blood. The receptor was derived from a woman in her twenties or thirties with Graves' hyperthyroidism. The chain links TRBV5-1 to TRBJ2-7; possible D gene TRBD2, 6 bases. CDR3 nucleotide sequence: TGCGCCAGCAGCTTGGCGGAGGGGCTCTACGAGCAGTACCTC. Encoded protein: CASSLAEGLYEQYL.